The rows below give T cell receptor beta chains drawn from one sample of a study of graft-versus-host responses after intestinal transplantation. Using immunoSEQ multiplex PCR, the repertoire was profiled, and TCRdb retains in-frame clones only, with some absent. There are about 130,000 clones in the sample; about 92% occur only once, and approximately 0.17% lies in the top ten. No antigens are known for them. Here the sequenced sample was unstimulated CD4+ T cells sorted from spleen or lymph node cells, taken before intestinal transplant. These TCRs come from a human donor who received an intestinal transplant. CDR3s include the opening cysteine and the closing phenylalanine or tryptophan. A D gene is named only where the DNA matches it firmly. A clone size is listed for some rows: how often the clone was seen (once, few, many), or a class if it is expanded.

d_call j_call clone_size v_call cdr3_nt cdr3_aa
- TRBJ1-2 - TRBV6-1 TGTGCCAGCAGGGAGGGAAATAACTATGGCTACACCTTC CASREGNNYGYTF
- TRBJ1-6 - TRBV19 TGTGCCACCCGACCGGCAGACAGGAATAATTCACCCCTCCACTTT CATRPADRNNSPLHF
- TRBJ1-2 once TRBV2 TGTGCCAGCAGCCTCCTGGGACGGACCTATGGCTACACCTTC CASSLLGRTYGYTF
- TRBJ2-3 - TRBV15 TGTGCCACCAGCACCAGATGGTCCCCTGGGCAGGGAACCGGGACAGATACGCAGTATTTT CATSTRWSPGQGTGTDTQYF
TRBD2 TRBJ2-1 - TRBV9 TGTGCCAGCAGCGTCAGCGGGGAGGATGGCTATGAGCAGTTCTTC CASSVSGEDGYEQFF
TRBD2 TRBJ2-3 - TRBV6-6 TGTGCCAGCAGGGAGCGGGGGGGGCTAGATACGCAGTATTTT CASRERGGLDTQYF
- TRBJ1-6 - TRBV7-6 TGTGCCAGCAGCTGGGGGGCGCTTAATTCACCCCTCCACTTT CASSWGALNSPLHF
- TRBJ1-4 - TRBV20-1 TGCAGTGCTAGAGTTAAGGAAAAACTGTTTTTT CSARVKEKLFF
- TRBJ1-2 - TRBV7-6 TGTGCCAGCAGCCCGAATTCGGATGGCTACACCTTC CASSPNSDGYTF
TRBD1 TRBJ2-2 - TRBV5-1 TGCGCCAGCAGCCAACGGACAGGGAGTGTCGCCGGGGAGCTGTTTTTT CASSQRTGSVAGELFF
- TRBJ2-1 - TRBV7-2 TGTGCCAGCAGCTTAGTGAGGACGGGGAATGAGCAGTTCTTC CASSLVRTGNEQFF
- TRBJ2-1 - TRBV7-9 TGTGCCAGCAGCCCCCAGGGGGGGTACAATGAGCAGTTCTTC CASSPQGGYNEQFF
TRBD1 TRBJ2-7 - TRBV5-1 TGCGCCAGCAGCTCCAGGGACAGGGAGGGAAACGAGCAGTACTTC CASSSRDREGNEQYF
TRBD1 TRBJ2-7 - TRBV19 TGTGCCAGTAGTGACGGGACAGGGGGCTACGAGCAGTACTTC CASSDGTGGYEQYF
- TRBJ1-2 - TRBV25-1 TGTGCCAGCAGTGAATCGTATGGCATTGCTAACTATGGCTACACCTTC CASSESYGIANYGYTF
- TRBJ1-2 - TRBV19 TGTGCCAGTAGTGTTGATTACTATGGCTACACCTTC CASSVDYYGYTF
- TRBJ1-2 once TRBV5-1 TGCGCCAGCAGCTTATCGGGGGGCTATGGCTACACCTTC CASSLSGGYGYTF
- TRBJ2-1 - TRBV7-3 TGTGCCAGCAGCTTAACCCCCAATGAGCAGTTCTTC CASSLTPNEQFF
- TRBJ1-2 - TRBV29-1 TGCAGCGTTGTGGGGGGCGCATCTAATGGCTACACCTTC CSVVGGASNGYTF
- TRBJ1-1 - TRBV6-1 TGTGCCAGCAGTGACCCCCGGGACGGCGCTGAAGCTTTCTTT CASSDPRDGAEAFF
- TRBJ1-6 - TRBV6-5 TGTGCCAGCAGTGAAGTAGGACATAATTCACCCCTCCACTTT CASSEVGHNSPLHF
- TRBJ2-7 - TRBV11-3 TGTGCCAGCAGCTTTTCCGGGACCCACTACGAGCAGTACTTC CASSFSGTHYEQYF
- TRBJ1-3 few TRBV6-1 TGTGCCAGCAGTGAACAGCCTAGTTTCTCTGGAAACACCATATATTTT CASSEQPSFSGNTIYF
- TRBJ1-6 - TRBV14 TGTGCCAGCAGCCAGGGGTGGGTGAATTCACCCCTCCACTTT CASSQGWVNSPLHF
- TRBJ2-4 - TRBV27 TGTGCCAGCATGGCAGGGCAAAACATTCAGTACTTC CASMAGQNIQYF
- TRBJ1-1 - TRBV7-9 TGTGCCAGCAGCTTGACAGCGAACACTGAAGCTTTCTTT CASSLTANTEAFF
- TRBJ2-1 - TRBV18 TGTGCCAGCTCACGCTCCACGTATGAGCAGTTCTTC CASSRSTYEQFF
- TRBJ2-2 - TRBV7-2 TGTGCCAGCAGCCACAGAATACCGAACACCGGGGAGCTGTTTTTT CASSHRIPNTGELFF
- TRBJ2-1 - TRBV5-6 TGTGCCAGCAGCTTGTCTGGGCTCTACAATGAGCAGTTCTTC CASSLSGLYNEQFF
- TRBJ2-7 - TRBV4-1 TGCGCCAGCAGCGCTACTAGATTTGACGAGCAGTACTTC CASSATRFDEQYF
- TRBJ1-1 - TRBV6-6 TGTGCCAGCAGTACGAACTATGAAGCTTTCTTT CASSTNYEAFF
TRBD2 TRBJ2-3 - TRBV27 TGTGCCAGCAGTTTGAGACTAGCGGGGACCGATACGCAGTATTTT CASSLRLAGTDTQYF